The rows below give T cell receptor beta chains drawn from one sample of a study of T cell changes during pregnancy in multiple sclerosis. Libraries were prepared by immunoSEQ multiplex PCR; TCRdb keeps only in-frame clonotypes and omits some of them. Of 60,000 to 75,000 clones in the sample, roughly nine tenths are singletons; the top ten hold over 1.3%. The specimen was peripheral blood, collected in the second trimester of pregnancy. The receptors derive from a female donor in good health, enrolled as a control in a pregnancy study. Each CDR3 is given with its conserved first and last residue. Fields, in order: V gene, clone size, D gene, J gene, CDR3 DNA, CDR3 protein. A D gene is named only where the DNA matches it firmly. Rows give clone size only sometimes, using once, few, many, or a class for an expanded clone.

>TRBV28|NA|TRBD2|TRBJ2-1
TGTGCCAGCGGCGGACTAGGGGCCAATGAGCAGTTCTTC
CASGGLGANEQFF
>TRBV14|once|TRBD2|TRBJ2-2
TGTGCCAGCAGCCAACTCGGGGGGACTAGCGGGATTCCGAACACCGGGGAGCTGTTTTTT
CASSQLGGTSGIPNTGELFF
>TRBV5-4|NA|NA|TRBJ2-2
TGTGCCAGCAGCAGGAAGGGGACGAACACCGGGGAGCTGTTTTTT
CASSRKGTNTGELFF
>TRBV11-2|NA|TRBD1|TRBJ2-2
TGTGCCAGCAGCTTAGTTTACAGGGGGCCCGGCGGGGAGCTGTTTTTT
CASSLVYRGPGGELFF
>TRBV28|once|TRBD1|TRBJ2-2
TGTGCCAGCAGTCCGCCGGGACAGGGTAACACCGGGGAGCTGTTTTTT
CASSPPGQGNTGELFF
>TRBV7-9|NA|NA|TRBJ1-2
TGTGCCAGCAGCTTCGGGGACTCTAACTATGGCTACACCTTC
CASSFGDSNYGYTF
>TRBV4-2|NA|TRBD2|TRBJ2-5
TGTGCCAGCAGCCCGCAGACCCTCGGGGGGGAGACCCAGTACTTC
CASSPQTLGGETQYF
>TRBV5-1|NA|TRBD2|TRBJ2-1
TGCGCCAGCAGCTTGGTAGGGACTAGCGGGGGGGCGTGGGCTGAGCAGTTCTTC
CASSLVGTSGGAWAEQFF
>TRBV2|few|NA|TRBJ1-4
TGTGCCAGCAGTGCCAGGACTCAACTGTTTTTT
CASSARTQLFF
>TRBV28|NA|TRBD1|TRBJ1-3
TGTGCCAGCAGTCCCACAGGGGGCTCTGGAAACACCATATATTTT
CASSPTGGSGNTIYF
>TRBV7-6|NA|TRBD2|TRBJ2-7
TGTGCCAGCAGCCCCACCCGGGGGACTAGCGTTTACGGCCCGATCTCCTACGAGCAGTACTTC
CASSPTRGTSVYGPISYEQYF
>TRBV19|NA|NA|TRBJ1-2
TGTGCCAGTTATACAGGATCCTATGGCTACACCTTC
CASYTGSYGYTF
>TRBV20-1|medium-sized|NA|TRBJ1-1
TGCAGTGCTAGGAGAGATGAAGCTTTCTTT
CSARRDEAFF
>TRBV7-8|NA|NA|TRBJ1-5
TGTGCCAGCAGCTTAGTCTCGGGGAGGGGTCAGCCCCAGCATTTT
CASSLVSGRGQPQHF
>TRBV4-1|NA|TRBD2|TRBJ2-3
TGCGCCAGCAGCCTCGGGACTAGCGGGAGGCTCACAGATACGCAGTATTTT
CASSLGTSGRLTDTQYF
>TRBV7-9|NA|NA|TRBJ1-2
TGTGCCAGCAGCTTAGATCATAACTATGGCTACACCTTC
CASSLDHNYGYTF
>TRBV28|NA|NA|TRBJ2-1
TGTGCCAGCACGACGGGCGGGGCTCAGTTACGGGGTGAGCAGTTCTTC
CASTTGGAQLRGEQFF
>TRBV6-6|NA|TRBD1|TRBJ2-7
TGTGCCAGCAGTGTTACAGGGGGCGTTTACGAGCAGTACTTC
CASSVTGGVYEQYF
>TRBV27|NA|NA|TRBJ2-4
TGTGCCAGCAGTTCACTAGGAGAGGCCAAAAACATTCAGTACTTC
CASSSLGEAKNIQYF
>TRBV28|NA|TRBD1|TRBJ1-5
TGTGCCAGCAGTCTGGGACAGGGGGCGTTTCAGCCCCAGCATTTT
CASSLGQGAFQPQHF
>TRBV5-6|NA|NA|TRBJ2-7
TGTGCCAGCAGCTTGGGGAGCGGGGCAGGGGCATCCTACGAGCAGTACTTC
CASSLGSGAGASYEQYF
>TRBV7-9|NA|NA|TRBJ2-5
TGTGCCAGCAGCTTCGTAGAGGTCCAAGAGACCCAGTACTTC
CASSFVEVQETQYF
>TRBV29-1|NA|NA|TRBJ2-3
TGCAGCGTTGAAGGCGACAGGACCACGAGAGATACGCAGTATTTT
CSVEGDRTTRDTQYF
>TRBV5-5|NA|TRBD2|TRBJ2-1
TGTGCCAGCAGCTTCCCTGGCGGGAGGGCCGGTGAGCAGTTCTTC
CASSFPGGRAGEQFF
>TRBV18|once|NA|TRBJ1-5
TGTGCCAGCTCACAGGGGCAGGGAATTCAGCCCCAGCATTTT
CASSQGQGIQPQHF
>TRBV7-2|NA|TRBD1|TRBJ1-5
TGTGCCAGCAGCTTTCAGGGGGCGATTACGCCCCAGCATTTT
CASSFQGAITPQHF
>TRBV6-5|NA|TRBD1|TRBJ1-5
TGTGCCAGCAGTTACTCCGGACAGGGGTCACAGCCCCAGCATTTT
CASSYSGQGSQPQHF
>TRBV7-8|NA|TRBD2|TRBJ2-7
TGTGCCAGCAGCCGCCTTGGAAGCGGGGGGGCCTACGAGCAGTACTTC
CASSRLGSGGAYEQYF
>TRBV7-2|once|TRBD2|TRBJ2-1
TGTGCCAGCAGCTTAGCGTACGGGGGGAGGAATGAGCAGTTCTTC
CASSLAYGGRNEQFF
>TRBV10-2|NA|NA|TRBJ1-2
TGCGCCAGCAGTGAGTACAGAGAAACTAACTATGGCTACACCTTC
CASSEYRETNYGYTF
>TRBV7-9|once|TRBD1|TRBJ1-1
TGTGCCAGCAGCCAGCCGACAGGGATCACTGAAGCTTTCTTT
CASSQPTGITEAFF
>TRBV30|NA|TRBD2|TRBJ2-1
TGTGCCTGGAGTCCCGGGACTAGCGGCTACAATGAGCAGTTCTTC
CAWSPGTSGYNEQFF
>TRBV9|NA|TRBD1|TRBJ1-5
TGTGCCAGCAGCAGGACAGGGGCCAATCAGCCCCAGCATTTT
CASSRTGANQPQHF
>TRBV7-9|NA|TRBD1|TRBJ1-2
TGTGCCAGCAGCACGATACAGGGGCCACTGGGCTACACCTTC
CASSTIQGPLGYTF
>TRBV5-1|NA|TRBD1|TRBJ2-5
TGCGCCAGCAGCGAGGACAGGTGGGGCGAGACCCAGTACTTC
CASSEDRWGETQYF
>TRBV19|few|NA|TRBJ1-5
TGTGCCAGTAGTAACGGGATCAATCAGCCCCAGCATTTT
CASSNGINQPQHF
>TRBV2|once|NA|TRBJ1-2
TGTGCCAGCAGTGAATTAGGGCAGGGCTTGTCAGGCTACACCTTC
CASSELGQGLSGYTF
>TRBV4-2|NA|NA|TRBJ1-1
TGTGCCAGCAGCCAAGCTAGGTCCAGAGGGACTGAAGCTTTCTTT
CASSQARSRGTEAFF
>TRBV2|NA|TRBD1|TRBJ1-5
TGTGCCAGCGCACAGGGGTATAGCAATCAGCCCCAGCATTTT
CASAQGYSNQPQHF
>TRBV15|NA|NA|TRBJ2-7
TGTGCCACCAGCATAGGGGGCGAGCAGTACTTC
CATSIGGEQYF
>TRBV28|NA|NA|TRBJ2-1
TGTGCCAGCAGTTTATTTGGTGGGAGTCGCGACAATGAGCAGTTCTTC
CASSLFGGSRDNEQFF
>TRBV2|NA|TRBD1|TRBJ2-1
TGTGCCGGAGTAAGGGACAGGGCGGTCCCCTACAATGAGCAGTTCTTC
CAGVRDRAVPYNEQFF
>TRBV13|NA|TRBD1|TRBJ2-4
TGTGCCAGCAGCTCGGACAGGTGGGCCAAAAACATTCAGTACTTC
CASSSDRWAKNIQYF
>TRBV7-3|NA|NA|TRBJ2-3
TGTGCCAGCAGCTTCGGCACAGATACGCAGTATTTT
CASSFGTDTQYF
>TRBV30|NA|TRBD1|TRBJ2-5
TGTGCCTGGAGTATAACAGGGGGATGGGAGACCCAGTACTTC
CAWSITGGWETQYF
>TRBV2|NA|NA|TRBJ1-5
TGTGCCAGCAGTGAAGGGGGGCAAGGCCAGCCCCAGCATTTT
CASSEGGQGQPQHF
>TRBV28|NA|TRBD2|TRBJ2-2
TGTGCCAGCAGTGGCCATCCGGGACTAGCGGGACCGAGTTCCACCGGGGAGCTGTTTTTT
CASSGHPGLAGPSSTGELFF